This is a list of T cell receptor beta chains from one sample in a study of blood T cells in healthy people across ages. TCRdb analysed the 5' RACE reads with MiXCR anew, one entry per CDR3 protein. The data hold about 640,000 distinct CDR3 sequences, with around three fifths observed a single time. Material: blood. The receptors were gathered from a man between 60 and 75 years old in good health. Each CDR3 is given with its conserved first and last residue. Each record gives: clone size, D gene, J gene, V gene, CDR3 protein, CDR3 DNA. A D gene is named only where the DNA matches it firmly. Size is stated for part of the rows, as once, few or many counts, or as a class when the clone is expanded.

-,TRBD1,TRBJ2-5,TRBV28,CASTTTTGEETQYF,TGTGCCAGCACCACGACGACAGGGGAAGAGACCCAGTACTTC
-,TRBD2,TRBJ2-7,TRBV5-1,CASGLGGEDYEQYF,TGCGCCAGCGGCTTGGGGGGGGAGGACTACGAGCAGTACTTC
-,-,TRBJ1-2,TRBV13,CASTHRDNYGYTF,TGTGCCAGCACCCACAGGGATAACTATGGCTACACCTTC
-,-,TRBJ2-7,TRBV11-2,CASSSQTVPKRTQYF,TGTGCCAGCAGCTCCCAGACAGTCCCCAAGAGAACCCAGTACTTC
-,-,TRBJ2-1,TRBV19,CASRAQGYEQFF,TGTGCCAGTAGAGCACAGGGCTATGAGCAGTTCTTC
-,TRBD1,TRBJ2-7,TRBV7-6,CASSLYITGEGGEQYF,TGTGCCAGCAGCTTATATATAACAGGGGAAGGGGGTGAGCAGTACTTC
few,TRBD1,TRBJ1-1,TRBV25-1,CASRTSGTGEAFF,TGTGCCAGCAGGACCTCCGGGACAGGCGAAGCTTTCTTT
-,-,TRBJ1-1,TRBV9,CASSTYPGLGVSTEAFF,TGTGCCAGCAGCACTTACCCCGGCCTGGGAGTGAGCACTGAAGCTTTCTTT
few,-,TRBJ1-2,TRBV29-1,CSVEPRAQTNYGYTF,TGCAGCGTTGAACCCCGGGCTCAGACTAACTATGGCTACACCTTC
-,TRBD2,TRBJ2-1,TRBV20-1,CSARNPSGGDGEQFF,TGCAGTGCTAGGAACCCTAGCGGGGGTGATGGTGAGCAGTTCTTC
-,TRBD2,TRBJ2-7,TRBV7-2,CASSLTSGGNYEQYF,TGTGCCAGCAGCTTAACTAGCGGGGGGAACTACGAGCAGTACTTC
once,TRBD2,TRBJ2-7,TRBV10-3,CAISEPPGGRGYNEQYF,TGTGCCATCAGTGAGCCCCCCGGGGGGAGAGGCTACAATGAGCAGTACTTC
-,TRBD2,TRBJ2-2,TRBV28,CASSPLSTSGGTGELFF,TGTGCCAGCAGTCCCCTCTCGACTAGCGGGGGGACCGGGGAGCTGTTTTTT
-,-,TRBJ2-3,TRBV12-3/TRBV12-4,CASSLASSTDTQYF,TGTGCCAGCAGTTTAGCCTCTAGCACAGATACGCAGTATTTT
few,-,TRBJ2-1,TRBV7-2,CASRVPGSEANEQFF,TGTGCCAGCAGGGTACCGGGCTCCGAGGCAAATGAGCAGTTCTTC
-,TRBD2,TRBJ2-5,TRBV5-1,CASSVEGRGETQYF,TGCGCCAGCAGCGTGGAGGGGCGGGGGGAGACCCAGTACTTC
-,TRBD2,TRBJ2-2,TRBV20-1,CSARVGGLAGGELFF,TGCAGTGCTAGAGTGGGGGGACTAGCGGGCGGGGAGCTGTTTTTT
-,-,TRBJ1-1,TRBV29-1,CSVGRDKNTEAFF,TGCAGCGTTGGGAGGGATAAGAACACTGAAGCTTTCTTT
few,-,TRBJ2-5,TRBV20-1,CSASNRGGQETQYF,TGCAGTGCTAGTAACAGGGGGGGCCAAGAGACCCAGTACTTC
-,-,TRBJ2-1,TRBV4-2,CASSLWLQASYNEQFF,TGTGCCAGCAGCTTATGGCTTCAGGCCTCCTACAATGAGCAGTTCTTC
-,TRBD1,TRBJ2-7,TRBV20-1,CSATDRDYEQYF,TGCAGTGCGACGGACAGGGACTACGAGCAGTACTTC
few,TRBD1,TRBJ2-7,TRBV19,CASSTGGQSYEQYF,TGTGCCAGTAGTACAGGGGGCCAGTCCTACGAGCAGTACTTC
-,-,TRBJ1-2,TRBV21-1,CASTRKGRVYGYTF,TGTGCCAGCACCCGCAAGGGGCGCGTCTATGGCTACACCTTC
few,-,TRBJ2-5,TRBV6-1,CASKMKETQYF,TGTGCCAGCAAAATGAAAGAGACCCAGTACTTC
few,TRBD2,TRBJ2-4,TRBV7-2,CASSLAPSGQYF,TGTGCCAGCAGCTTAGCCCCTAGCGGGCAGTACTTC
few,-,TRBJ2-7,TRBV28,CASSSDGPYEQYF,TGTGCCAGCAGTTCGGACGGACCCTACGAGCAGTACTTC
few,TRBD2,TRBJ2-3,TRBV7-2,CASSLRLAGGSDTQYF,TGTGCCAGCAGCTTACGACTAGCGGGGGGGTCGGATACGCAGTATTTT
-,TRBD2,TRBJ2-3,TRBV20-1,CSAIAGTTDTQYF,TGCAGTGCTATAGCGGGAACCACAGATACGCAGTATTTT
few,-,TRBJ2-7,TRBV3-1,CASTQGGTDGEQYF,TGTGCCAGCACTCAAGGGGGGACCGATGGCGAGCAGTACTTC
-,-,TRBJ1-6,TRBV2,CASSEGPSWAPLHF,TGTGCCAGCAGTGAAGGCCCCAGTTGGGCACCCCTCCACTTT
-,TRBD2,TRBJ2-1,TRBV2,CATYPLAGVGNEQFF,TGTGCCACCTACCCACTAGCGGGGGTCGGGAATGAGCAGTTCTTC
few,TRBD1,TRBJ1-2,TRBV6-2/TRBV6-3,CASSDSQGSLYGYTF,TGTGCCAGCAGTGATTCACAGGGGTCCCTCTATGGCTACACCTTC
-,-,TRBJ2-7,TRBV7-2,CASSLGPGAGYEQYF,TGTGCCAGCAGCTTAGGTCCGGGGGCCGGCTACGAGCAGTACTTC
once,-,TRBJ2-5,TRBV11-2,CASSRGGLRQETQYF,TGTGCCAGCAGCCGGGGCGGATTACGGCAAGAGACCCAGTACTTC
-,-,TRBJ2-7,TRBV20-1,CSAISGDSPSYEQYF,TGCAGTGCTATTAGCGGCGACAGTCCGTCCTACGAGCAGTACTTC
-,-,TRBJ2-3,TRBV6-1,CASSEAQGGGTDTQYF,TGTGCCAGCAGTGAAGCACAGGGAGGTGGGACAGATACGCAGTATTTT
-,TRBD2,TRBJ2-7,TRBV20-1,CSASSASGGSGYEQYF,TGCAGTGCTAGCTCCGCTAGCGGGGGAAGTGGCTACGAGCAGTACTTC
-,-,TRBJ2-7,TRBV12-3/TRBV12-4,CASKWTPRDEQYF,TGTGCCAGCAAATGGACCCCCAGGGACGAGCAGTACTTC
-,TRBD2,TRBJ2-7,TRBV7-2,CASSLASGGAREQYF,TGTGCCAGCAGCTTAGCTAGCGGGGGGGCTAGAGAGCAGTACTTC
few,-,TRBJ1-6,TRBV5-5,CASSLGLGPLGSPLHF,TGTGCCAGCAGCTTGGGTCTAGGCCCACTAGGGTCACCCCTCCACTTT
few,TRBD2,TRBJ2-1,TRBV2,CASSEAVAGQGEQFF,TGTGCCAGCAGTGAAGCGGTAGCGGGGCAGGGTGAGCAGTTCTTC
-,TRBD1,TRBJ2-5,TRBV10-3,CAISEGTGGLETQYF,TGTGCCATCAGTGAGGGGACAGGGGGTTTGGAGACCCAGTACTTC
-,TRBD2,TRBJ2-1,TRBV5-5,CASSSSGASYNEQFF,TGTGCCAGCAGCTCTAGCGGGGCATCCTACAATGAGCAGTTCTTC
-,-,TRBJ2-2,TRBV29-1,CSVAGTAGANTGELFF,TGCAGCGTTGCCGGTACGGCAGGGGCGAACACCGGGGAGCTGTTTTTT
few,-,TRBJ2-5,TRBV7-2,CASIRGGAEETQYF,TGTGCCAGCATTCGTGGGGGGGCCGAGGAGACCCAGTACTTC
-,-,TRBJ2-1,TRBV29-1,CSVALGEPQFF,TGCAGCGTCGCCCTGGGTGAGCCGCAGTTCTTC
few,TRBD1,TRBJ2-5,TRBV4-2,CASSQGVVGQPQETQYF,TGTGCCAGCAGCCAAGGGGTGGTGGGACAGCCCCAAGAGACCCAGTACTTC